One T cell receptor (beta chain) is described in this entry. Antigen: not known. The data originate from a study of cytomegalovirus exposure and HLA in healthy donors. Study findings and constraints: Association of approximately 18,000 TCR beta sequences with HLA alleles was found at 0.05 false discovery rate in a later analysis. Later on, a genetic analysis was performed. It linked a missense variant in DCLRE1C with V- and J-gene trimming of TCR beta. A later analysis reportedly identified an Asian-associated ancestry cluster as carrying fewer N-insertions than the roughly 720-donor mean.

The PCR made use of 60 Vbeta and 13 Jbeta primers. In the original analysis: Tens of millions of unique TCR beta chains, approximately 11 million of them shared, were counted by a later analysis. Libraries were prepared by immunoSEQ multiplex PCR; TCRdb keeps only in-frame clonotypes and omits some of them. V, J and clone size are those of that table, while D and trimming were read from the DNA. The sample lists 100,000 to 150,000 clones, about four fifths seen once, with more than 1.5% in the top ten. This CDR3 is built from 17 residues. J gave up 3 bases and V 3 bases, and 10 bases lay outside the gene matches.

The chain joins TRBV5-3 to TRBJ2-3; 10 positions agree with TRBD2. TRBV5-3 is given ORF status, its function remaining uncertain. The sample consisted of PBMCs. The TCR originated in a man in his late teens or twenties in good health and CMV-seronegative. The CDR3 protein is CARSYKLAGIVTDTQYF. DNA for the CDR3: TGTGCCAGAAGCTACAAACTAGCGGGGATAGTAACAGATACGCAGTATTTT.